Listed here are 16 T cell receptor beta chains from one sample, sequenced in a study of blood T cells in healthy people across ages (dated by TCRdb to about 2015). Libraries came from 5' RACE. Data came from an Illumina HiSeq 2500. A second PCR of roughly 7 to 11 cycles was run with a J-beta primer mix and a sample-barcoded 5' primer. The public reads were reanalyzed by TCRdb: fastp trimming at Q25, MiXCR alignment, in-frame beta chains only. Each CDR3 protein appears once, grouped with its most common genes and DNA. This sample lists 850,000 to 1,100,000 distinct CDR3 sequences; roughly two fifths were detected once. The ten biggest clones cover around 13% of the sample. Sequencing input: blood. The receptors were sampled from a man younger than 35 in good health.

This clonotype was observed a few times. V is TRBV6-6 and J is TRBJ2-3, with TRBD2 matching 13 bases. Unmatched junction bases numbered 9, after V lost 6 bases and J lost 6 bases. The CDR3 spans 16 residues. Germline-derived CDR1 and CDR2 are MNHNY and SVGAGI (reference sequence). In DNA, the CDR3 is TGTGCCAGCAGCATCACTAGCGGGGGGGCCGAGGATACGCAGTATTTT. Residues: CASSITSGGAEDTQYF.

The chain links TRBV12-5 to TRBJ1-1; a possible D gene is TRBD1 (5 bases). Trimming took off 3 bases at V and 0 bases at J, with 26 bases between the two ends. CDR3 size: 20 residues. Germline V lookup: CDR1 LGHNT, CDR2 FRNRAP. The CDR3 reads CASGLSSGGGAGPMNTEAFF. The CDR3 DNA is TGTGCTAGTGGTTTATCGTCTGGTGGGGGAGCAGGACCCATGAACACTGAAGCTTTCTTT. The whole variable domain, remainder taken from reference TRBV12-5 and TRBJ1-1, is DARVTQTPRHKVTEMGQEVTMRCQPILGHNTVFWYRQTMMQGLELLAYFRNRAPLDDSGMPKDRFSAEMPDATLATLKIQPSEPRDSAVYFCASGLSSGGGAGPMNTEAFFGQGTRLTVV.

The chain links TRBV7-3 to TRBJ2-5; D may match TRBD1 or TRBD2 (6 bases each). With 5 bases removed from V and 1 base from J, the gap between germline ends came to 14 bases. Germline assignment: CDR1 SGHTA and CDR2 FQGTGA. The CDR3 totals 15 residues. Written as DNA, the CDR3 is TGTGCCAGCAGCCCTGGGGGGCAAATCCAAGAGACCCAGTACTTC. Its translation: CASSPGGQIQETQYF.

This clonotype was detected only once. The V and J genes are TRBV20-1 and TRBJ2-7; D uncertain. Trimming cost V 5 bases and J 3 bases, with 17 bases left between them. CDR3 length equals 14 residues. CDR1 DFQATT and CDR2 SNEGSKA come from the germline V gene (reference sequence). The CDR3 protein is CSAGPAEEIYEQYF. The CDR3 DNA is TGCAGTGCTGGTCCGGCAGAGGAAATCTACGAGCAGTACTTC.

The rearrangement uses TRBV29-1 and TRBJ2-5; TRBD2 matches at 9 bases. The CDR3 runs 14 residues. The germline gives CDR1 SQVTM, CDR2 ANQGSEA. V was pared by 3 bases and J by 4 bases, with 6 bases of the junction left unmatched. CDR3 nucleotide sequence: TGCAGCGTTGACCTCAGCGGGGGGCCAGAGACCCAGTACTTC. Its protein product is CSVDLSGGPETQYF.

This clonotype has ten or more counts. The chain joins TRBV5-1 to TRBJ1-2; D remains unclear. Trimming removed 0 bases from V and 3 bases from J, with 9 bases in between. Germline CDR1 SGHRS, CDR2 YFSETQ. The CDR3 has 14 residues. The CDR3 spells CASSLAIRDYGYTF. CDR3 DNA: TGCGCCAGCAGCTTGGCTATACGAGACTATGGCTACACCTTC.

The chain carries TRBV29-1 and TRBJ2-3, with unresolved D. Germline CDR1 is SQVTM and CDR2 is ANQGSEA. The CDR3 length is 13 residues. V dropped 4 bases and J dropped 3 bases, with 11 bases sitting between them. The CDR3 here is CSVGRPSTDTQYF. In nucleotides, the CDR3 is TGCAGCGTTGGTCGCCCCTCGACAGATACGCAGTATTTT.

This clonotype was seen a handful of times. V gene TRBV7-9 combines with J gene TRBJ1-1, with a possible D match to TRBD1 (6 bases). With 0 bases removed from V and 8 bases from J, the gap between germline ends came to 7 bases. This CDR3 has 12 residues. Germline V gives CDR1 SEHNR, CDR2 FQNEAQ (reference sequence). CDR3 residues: CASSLATGEAFF. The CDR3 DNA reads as TGTGCCAGCAGCTTAGCCACAGGGGAAGCTTTCTTT.

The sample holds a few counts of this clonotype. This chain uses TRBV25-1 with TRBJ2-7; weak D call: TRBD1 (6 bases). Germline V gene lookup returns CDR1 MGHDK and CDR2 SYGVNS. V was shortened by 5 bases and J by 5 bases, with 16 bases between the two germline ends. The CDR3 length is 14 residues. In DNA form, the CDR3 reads TGTGCCAGCAGTTTCCCCGAACAGGGCGACGAGCAGTACTTC. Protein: CASSFPEQGDEQYF.

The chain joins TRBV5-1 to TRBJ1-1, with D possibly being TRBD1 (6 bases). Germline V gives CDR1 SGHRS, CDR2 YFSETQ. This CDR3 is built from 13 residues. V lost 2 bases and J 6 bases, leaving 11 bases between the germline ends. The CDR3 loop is CASSLQGNAEAFF. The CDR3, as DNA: TGCGCCAGCAGCTTACAGGGTAACGCTGAAGCTTTCTTT. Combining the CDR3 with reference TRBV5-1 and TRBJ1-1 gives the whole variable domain KAGVTQTPRYLIKTRGQQVTLSCSPISGHRSVSWYQQTPGQGLQFLFEYFSETQRNKGNFPGRFSGRQFSNSRSEMNVSTLELGDSALYLCASSLQGNAEAFFGQGTRLTVV.

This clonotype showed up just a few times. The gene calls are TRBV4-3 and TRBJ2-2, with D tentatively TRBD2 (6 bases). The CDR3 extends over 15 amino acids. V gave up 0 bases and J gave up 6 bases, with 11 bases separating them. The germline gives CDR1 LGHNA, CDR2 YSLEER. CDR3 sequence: CASSQDWGDPGELFF. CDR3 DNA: TGCGCCAGCAGCCAAGATTGGGGGGATCCCGGGGAGCTGTTTTTT.

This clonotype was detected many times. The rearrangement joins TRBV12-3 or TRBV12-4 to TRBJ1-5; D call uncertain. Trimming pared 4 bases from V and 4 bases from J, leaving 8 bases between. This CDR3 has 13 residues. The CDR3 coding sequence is TGTGCCAGCAGTTGGTCTGCTAATCAGCCCCAGCATTTT. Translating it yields CASSWSANQPQHF.

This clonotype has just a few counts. The CDR3 is CASSEMFLWGTENTEAFF. CDR3 DNA sequence: TGTGCCAGCAGTGAAATGTTTTTATGGGGGACAGAGAACACTGAAGCTTTCTTT. The V and J genes are TRBV2 and TRBJ1-1; 7 bases agree with TRBD1. The CDR3 loop spans 18 amino acids. Germline V gene lookup returns CDR1 SNHLY and CDR2 FYNNEI. With 2 bases clipped from V and 1 base from J, the junction kept 13 bases outside the gene matches. The full variable domain, rest sourced from reference TRBV2 and TRBJ1-1, is EPEVTQTPSHQVTQMGQEVILRCVPISNHLYFYWYRQILGQKVEFLVSFYNNEISEKSEIFDDQFSVERPDGSNFTLKIRSTKLEDSAMYFCASSEMFLWGTENTEAFFGQGTRLTVV.

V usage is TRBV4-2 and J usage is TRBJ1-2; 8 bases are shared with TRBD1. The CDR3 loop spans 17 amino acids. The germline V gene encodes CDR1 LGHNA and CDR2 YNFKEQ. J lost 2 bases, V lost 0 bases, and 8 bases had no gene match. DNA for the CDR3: TGTGCCAGCAGCCAAGACGGACAGGGAGAGCCAAACTATGGCTACACCTTC. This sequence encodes CASSQDGQGEPNYGYTF.

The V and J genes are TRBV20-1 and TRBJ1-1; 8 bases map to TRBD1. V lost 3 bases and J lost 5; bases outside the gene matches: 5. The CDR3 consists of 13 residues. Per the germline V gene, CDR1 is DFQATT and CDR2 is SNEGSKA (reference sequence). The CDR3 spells CSAREQGDTEAFF. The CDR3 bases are TGCAGTGCTAGGGAACAGGGGGATACTGAAGCTTTCTTT.

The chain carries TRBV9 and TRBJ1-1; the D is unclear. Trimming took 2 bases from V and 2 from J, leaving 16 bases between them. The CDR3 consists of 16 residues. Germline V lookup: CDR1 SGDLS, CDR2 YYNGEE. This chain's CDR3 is CASSVGDRAYNTEAFF. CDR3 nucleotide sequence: TGTGCCAGCAGCGTGGGTGACCGGGCCTATAACACTGAAGCTTTCTTT.